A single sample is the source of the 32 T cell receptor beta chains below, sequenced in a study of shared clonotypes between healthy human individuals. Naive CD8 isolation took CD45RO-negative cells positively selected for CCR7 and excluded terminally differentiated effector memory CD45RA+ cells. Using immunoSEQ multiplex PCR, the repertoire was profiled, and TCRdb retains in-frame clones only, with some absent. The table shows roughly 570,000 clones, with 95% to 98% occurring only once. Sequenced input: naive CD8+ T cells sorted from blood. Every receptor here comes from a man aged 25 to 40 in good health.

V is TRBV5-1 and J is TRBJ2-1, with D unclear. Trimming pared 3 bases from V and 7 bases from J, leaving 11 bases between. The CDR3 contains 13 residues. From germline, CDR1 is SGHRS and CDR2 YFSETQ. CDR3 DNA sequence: TGCGCCAGCAGCTCAGTGCCTGAGAATGAGCAGTTCTTC. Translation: CASSSVPENEQFF. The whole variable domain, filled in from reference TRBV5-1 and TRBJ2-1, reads KAGVTQTPRYLIKTRGQQVTLSCSPISGHRSVSWYQQTPGQGLQFLFEYFSETQRNKGNFPGRFSGRQFSNSRSEMNVSTLELGDSALYLCASSSVPENEQFFGPGTRLTVL.

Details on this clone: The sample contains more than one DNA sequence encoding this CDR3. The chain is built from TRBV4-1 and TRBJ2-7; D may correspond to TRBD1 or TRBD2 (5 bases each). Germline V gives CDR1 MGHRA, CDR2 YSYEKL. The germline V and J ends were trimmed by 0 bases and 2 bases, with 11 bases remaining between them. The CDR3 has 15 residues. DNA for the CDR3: TGCGCCAGCAGCCAAGAAGGGCAGGGAGCCTACGAGCAGTACTTC. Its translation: CASSQEGQGAYEQYF.

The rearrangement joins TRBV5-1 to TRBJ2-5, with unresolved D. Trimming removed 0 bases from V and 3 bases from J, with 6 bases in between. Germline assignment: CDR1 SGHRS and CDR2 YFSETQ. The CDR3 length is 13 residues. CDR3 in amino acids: CASSLGTEETQYF. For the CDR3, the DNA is TGCGCCAGCAGCTTGGGAACAGAAGAGACCCAGTACTTC.

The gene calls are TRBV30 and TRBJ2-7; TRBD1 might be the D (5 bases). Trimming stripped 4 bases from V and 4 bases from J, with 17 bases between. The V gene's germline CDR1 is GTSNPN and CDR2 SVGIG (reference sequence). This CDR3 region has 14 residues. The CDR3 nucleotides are TGTGCCTGGAACCGCGAGGTAGGGGATTACGAGCAGTACTTC. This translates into CAWNREVGDYEQYF.

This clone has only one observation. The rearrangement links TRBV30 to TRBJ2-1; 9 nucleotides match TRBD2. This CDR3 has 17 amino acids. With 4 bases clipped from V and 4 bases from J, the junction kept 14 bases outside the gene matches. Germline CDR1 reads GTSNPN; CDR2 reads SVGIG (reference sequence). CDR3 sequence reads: CAWMGLAGIRSYNEQFF. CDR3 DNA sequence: TGTGCCTGGATGGGACTAGCCGGAATCCGGTCGTACAATGAGCAGTTCTTC.

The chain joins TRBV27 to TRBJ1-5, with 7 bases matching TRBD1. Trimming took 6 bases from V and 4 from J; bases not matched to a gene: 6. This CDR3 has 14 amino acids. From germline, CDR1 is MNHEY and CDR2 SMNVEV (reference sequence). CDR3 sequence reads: CASRTGQTNQPQHF. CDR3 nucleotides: TGTGCCAGCAGAACGGGACAGACTAATCAGCCCCAGCATTTT.

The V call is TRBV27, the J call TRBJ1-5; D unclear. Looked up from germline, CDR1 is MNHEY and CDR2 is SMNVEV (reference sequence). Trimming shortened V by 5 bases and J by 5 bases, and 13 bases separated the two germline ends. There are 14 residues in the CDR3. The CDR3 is CASSPLGEHQPQHF. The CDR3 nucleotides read TGTGCCAGCAGTCCACTTGGGGAACATCAGCCCCAGCATTTT.

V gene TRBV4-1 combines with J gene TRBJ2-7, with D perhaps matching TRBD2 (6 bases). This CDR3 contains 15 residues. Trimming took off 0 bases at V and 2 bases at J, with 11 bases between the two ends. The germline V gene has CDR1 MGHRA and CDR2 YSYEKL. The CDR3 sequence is CASSQDGTFPYEQYF. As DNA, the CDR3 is TGCGCCAGCAGCCAAGATGGGACTTTCCCCTACGAGCAGTACTTC.

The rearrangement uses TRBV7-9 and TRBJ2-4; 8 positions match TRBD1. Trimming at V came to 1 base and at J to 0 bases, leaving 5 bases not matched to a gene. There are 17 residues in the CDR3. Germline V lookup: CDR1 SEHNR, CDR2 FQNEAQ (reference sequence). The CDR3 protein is CASSLVGQGVAKNIQYF. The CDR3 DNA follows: TGTGCCAGCAGCTTAGTTGGACAGGGAGTAGCCAAAAACATTCAGTACTTC.

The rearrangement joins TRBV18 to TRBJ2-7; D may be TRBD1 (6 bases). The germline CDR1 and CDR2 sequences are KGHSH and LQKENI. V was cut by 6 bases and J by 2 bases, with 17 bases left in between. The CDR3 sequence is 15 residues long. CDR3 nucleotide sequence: TGTGCCAGCTCGCCGACAGGCTCCGAGGCCTACGAGCAGTACTTC. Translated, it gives CASSPTGSEAYEQYF.

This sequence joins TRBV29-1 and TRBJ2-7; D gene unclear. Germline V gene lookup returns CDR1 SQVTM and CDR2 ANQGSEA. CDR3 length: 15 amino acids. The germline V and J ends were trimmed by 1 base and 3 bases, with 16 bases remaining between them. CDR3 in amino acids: CSVEVEIGVNYEQYF. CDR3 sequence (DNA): TGCAGCGTTGAAGTTGAGATAGGAGTAAACTACGAGCAGTACTTC.

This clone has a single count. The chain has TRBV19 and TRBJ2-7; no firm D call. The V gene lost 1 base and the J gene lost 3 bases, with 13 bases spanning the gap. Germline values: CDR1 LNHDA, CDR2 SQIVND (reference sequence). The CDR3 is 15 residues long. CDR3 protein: CASSIGGTGYYEQYF. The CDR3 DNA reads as TGTGCCAGTAGTATAGGGGGAACGGGTTACTACGAGCAGTACTTC.

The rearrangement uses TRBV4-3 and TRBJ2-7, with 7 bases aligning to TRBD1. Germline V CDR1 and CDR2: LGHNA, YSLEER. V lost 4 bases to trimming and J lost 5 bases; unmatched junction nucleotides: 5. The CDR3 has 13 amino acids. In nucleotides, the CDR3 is TGCGCCAGCAGCCTCGACAGGGCAGACGAGCAGTACTTC. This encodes CASSLDRADEQYF.

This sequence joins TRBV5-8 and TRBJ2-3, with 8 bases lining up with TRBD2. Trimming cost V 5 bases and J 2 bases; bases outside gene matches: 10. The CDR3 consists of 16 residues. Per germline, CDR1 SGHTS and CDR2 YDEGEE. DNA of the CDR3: TGTGCCAGCAGGTTTCCGGAACTAGCGGTCACAGATACGCAGTATTTT. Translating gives CASRFPELAVTDTQYF.

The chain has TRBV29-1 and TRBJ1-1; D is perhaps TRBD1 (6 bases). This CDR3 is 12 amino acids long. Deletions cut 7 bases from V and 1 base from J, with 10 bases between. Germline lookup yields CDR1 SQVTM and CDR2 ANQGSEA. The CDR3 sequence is CSAKGGNTEAFF. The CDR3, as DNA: TGCAGCGCGAAAGGGGGGAACACTGAAGCTTTCTTT.

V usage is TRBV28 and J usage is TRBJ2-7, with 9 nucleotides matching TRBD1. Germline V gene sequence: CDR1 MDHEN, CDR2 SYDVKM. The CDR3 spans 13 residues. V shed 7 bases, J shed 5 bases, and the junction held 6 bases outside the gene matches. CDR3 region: CASNVDRGDEQYF. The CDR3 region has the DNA TGTGCCAGCAATGTAGACAGGGGGGACGAGCAGTACTTC. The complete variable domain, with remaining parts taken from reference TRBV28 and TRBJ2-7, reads DVKVTQSSRYLVKRTGEKVFLECVQDMDHENMFWYRQDPGLGLRLIYFSYDVKMKEKGDIPEGYSVSREKKERFSLILESASTNQTSMYLCASNVDRGDEQYFGPGTRLTVT.

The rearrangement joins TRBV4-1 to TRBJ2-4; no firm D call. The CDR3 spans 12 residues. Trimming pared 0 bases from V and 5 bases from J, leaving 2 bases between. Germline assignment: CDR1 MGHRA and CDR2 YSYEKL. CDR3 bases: TGCGCCAGCAGCCAAGATCAAAACATTCAGTACTTC. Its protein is CASSQDQNIQYF.

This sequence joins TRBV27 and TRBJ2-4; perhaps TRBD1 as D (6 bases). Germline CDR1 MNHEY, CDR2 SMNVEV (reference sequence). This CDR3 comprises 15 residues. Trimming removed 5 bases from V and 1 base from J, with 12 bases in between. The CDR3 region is CASSPPGVAKNIQYF. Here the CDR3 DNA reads TGTGCCAGCAGTCCCCCAGGGGTGGCCAAAAACATTCAGTACTTC.

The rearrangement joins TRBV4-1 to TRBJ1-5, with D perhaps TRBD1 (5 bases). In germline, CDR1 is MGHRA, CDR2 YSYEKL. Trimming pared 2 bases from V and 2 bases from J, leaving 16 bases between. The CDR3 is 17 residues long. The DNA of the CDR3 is TGCGCCAGCAGCCAACGGCTAACAGGCGATGGCAATCAGCCCCAGCATTTT. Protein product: CASSQRLTGDGNQPQHF.

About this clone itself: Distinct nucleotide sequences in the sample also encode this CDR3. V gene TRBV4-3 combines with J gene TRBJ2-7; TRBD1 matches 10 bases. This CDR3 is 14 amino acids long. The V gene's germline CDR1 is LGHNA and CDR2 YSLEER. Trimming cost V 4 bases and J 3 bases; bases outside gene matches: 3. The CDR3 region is CASSPGTGDYEQYF. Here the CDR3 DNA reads TGCGCCAGCAGCCCCGGGACAGGGGACTACGAGCAGTACTTC.

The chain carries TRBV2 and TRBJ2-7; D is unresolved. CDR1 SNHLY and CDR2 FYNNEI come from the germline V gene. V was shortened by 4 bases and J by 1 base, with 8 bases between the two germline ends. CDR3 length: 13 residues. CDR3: CASSAVGSYEQYF. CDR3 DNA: TGTGCCAGCAGTGCGGTAGGGTCCTACGAGCAGTACTTC. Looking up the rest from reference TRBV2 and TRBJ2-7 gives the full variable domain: EPEVTQTPSHQVTQMGQEVILRCVPISNHLYFYWYRQILGQKVEFLVSFYNNEISEKSEIFDDQFSVERPDGSNFTLKIRSTKLEDSAMYFCASSAVGSYEQYFGPGTRLTVT.

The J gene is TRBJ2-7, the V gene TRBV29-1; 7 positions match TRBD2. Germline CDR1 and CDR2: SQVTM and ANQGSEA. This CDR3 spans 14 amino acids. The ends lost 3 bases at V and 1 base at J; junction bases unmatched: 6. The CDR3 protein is CSVETTSASYEQYF. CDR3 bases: TGCAGCGTTGAGACAACTAGCGCTTCCTACGAGCAGTACTTC.

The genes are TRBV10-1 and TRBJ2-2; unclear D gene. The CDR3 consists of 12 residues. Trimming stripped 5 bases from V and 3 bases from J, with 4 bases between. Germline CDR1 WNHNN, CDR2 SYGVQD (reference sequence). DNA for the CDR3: TGCGCCAGCAGTCCATACACCGGGGAGCTGTTTTTT. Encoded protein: CASSPYTGELFF.

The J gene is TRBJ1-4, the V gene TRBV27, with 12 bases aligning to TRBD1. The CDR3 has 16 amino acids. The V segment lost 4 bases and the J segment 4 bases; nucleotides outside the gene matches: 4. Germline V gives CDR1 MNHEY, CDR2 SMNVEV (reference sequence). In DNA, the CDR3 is TGTGCCAGCAGTTCCGGGACAGGGGGCTTTAATGAAAAACTGTTTTTT. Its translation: CASSSGTGGFNEKLFF.

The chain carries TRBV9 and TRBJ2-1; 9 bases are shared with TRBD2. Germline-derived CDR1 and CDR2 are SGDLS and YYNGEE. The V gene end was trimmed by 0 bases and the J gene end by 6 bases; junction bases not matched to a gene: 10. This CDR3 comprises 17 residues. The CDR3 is CASSVGAPGLAINEQFF. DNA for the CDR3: TGTGCCAGCAGCGTAGGGGCTCCGGGACTAGCTATCAATGAGCAGTTCTTC.

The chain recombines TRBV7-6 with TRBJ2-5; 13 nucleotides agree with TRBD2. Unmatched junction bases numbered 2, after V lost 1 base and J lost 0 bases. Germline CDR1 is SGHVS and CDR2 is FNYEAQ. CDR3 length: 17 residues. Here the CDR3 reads CASSLGTSGRNQETQYF. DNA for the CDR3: TGTGCCAGCAGCTTAGGGACTAGCGGGAGAAACCAAGAGACCCAGTACTTC.

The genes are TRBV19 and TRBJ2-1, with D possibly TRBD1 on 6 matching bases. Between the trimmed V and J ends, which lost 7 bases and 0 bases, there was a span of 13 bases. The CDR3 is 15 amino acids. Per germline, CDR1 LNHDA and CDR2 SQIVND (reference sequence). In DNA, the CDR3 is TGTGCCAGTACCCCCGACAGGATCTCCTACAATGAGCAGTTCTTC. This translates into CASTPDRISYNEQFF.

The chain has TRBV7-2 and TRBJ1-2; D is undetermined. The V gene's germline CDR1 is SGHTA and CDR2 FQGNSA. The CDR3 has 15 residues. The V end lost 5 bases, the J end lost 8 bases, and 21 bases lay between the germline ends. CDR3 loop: CASSPQAVSIEGYTF. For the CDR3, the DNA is TGTGCCAGCAGCCCCCAGGCGGTCTCGATCGAGGGCTACACCTTC. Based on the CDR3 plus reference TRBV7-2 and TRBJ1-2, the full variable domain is GAGVSQSPSNKVTEKGKDVELRCDPISGHTALYWYRQSLGQGLEFLIYFQGNSAPDKSGLPSDRFSAERTGGSVSTLTIQRTQQEDSAVYLCASSPQAVSIEGYTFGSGTRLTVV.

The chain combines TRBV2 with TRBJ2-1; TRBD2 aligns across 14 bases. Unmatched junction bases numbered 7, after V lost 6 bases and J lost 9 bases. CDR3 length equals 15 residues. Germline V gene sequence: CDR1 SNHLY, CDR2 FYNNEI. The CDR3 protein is CASRLTSGRVGEQFF. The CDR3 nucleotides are TGTGCCAGCAGACTGACTAGCGGGAGGGTCGGTGAGCAGTTCTTC.

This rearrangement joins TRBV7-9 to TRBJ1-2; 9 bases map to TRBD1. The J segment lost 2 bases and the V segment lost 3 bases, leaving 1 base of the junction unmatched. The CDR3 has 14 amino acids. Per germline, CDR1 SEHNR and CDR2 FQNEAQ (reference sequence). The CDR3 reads CASSLTGGNYGYTF. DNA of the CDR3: TGTGCCAGCAGCTTGACAGGGGGAAACTATGGCTACACCTTC.

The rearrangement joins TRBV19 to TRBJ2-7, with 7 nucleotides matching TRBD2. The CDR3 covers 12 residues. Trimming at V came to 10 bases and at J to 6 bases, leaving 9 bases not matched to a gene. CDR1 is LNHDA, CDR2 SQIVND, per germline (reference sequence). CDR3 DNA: TGTGCCACTAGCGAGGGCGGGGGCGAGCAGTACTTC. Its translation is CATSEGGGEQYF.

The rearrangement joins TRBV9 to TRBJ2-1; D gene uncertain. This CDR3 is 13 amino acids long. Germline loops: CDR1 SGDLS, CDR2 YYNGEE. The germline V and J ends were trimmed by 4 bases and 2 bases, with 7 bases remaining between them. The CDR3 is CASSPRPYNEQFF. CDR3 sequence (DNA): TGTGCCAGCAGCCCCCGGCCCTACAATGAGCAGTTCTTC.